These 21 T cell receptor beta chains originate from one sample sequenced in a study of T cell repertoires and leukemia-associated antigens. TCRdb analysed the 5' RACE reads with MiXCR anew, one entry per CDR3 protein. Here the sample spans around 12,000 distinct CDR3 sequences, 35% to 50% being singletons. These receptors' antigens are unknown. The sequenced sample consisted of CD3+ T cells sorted from blood and cultured. These receptors were collected from a female donor in good health.

The table lists this clonotype with a count of one. A read error may produce the germline difference seen at one junction end. The chain's CDR3 is CDSSFSNAEFF. The CDR3 DNA reads TGCGACAGCAGCTTTAGCAACGCAGAGTTCTTC. The chain combines TRBV5-1 with TRBJ2-1; D not resolved. The CDR3 length is 11 residues. Germline lookup yields CDR1 SGHRS and CDR2 YFSETQ.

Points on this clonotype: At one boundary the junction diverges from the germline segment, which might be a read error. The rearrangement joins TRBV27 to TRBJ2-1, with no clear D. The CDR3 length is 16 residues. Germline V gene data show CDR1 as MNHEY and CDR2 as SMNVEV (reference sequence). The CDR3 DNA follows: TGTGCCAGCAGTTTCTTAAGACTTCTGACCTACAACGAGCAGTTCTTC. Translating it yields CASSFLRLLTYNEQFF.

V and J are TRBV10-3 and TRBJ2-7, with 9 bases matching TRBD1. Germline V gene data show CDR1 as ENHRY and CDR2 as SYGVKD. V lost 5 bases and J lost 3; bases outside the gene matches: 5. CDR3 length equals 14 residues. The CDR3, as DNA: TGTGCCATCAGTAAGGGACAGGGAAACTACGAGCAGTACTTC. Translation gives CAISKGQGNYEQYF.

The table lists this clonotype with many counts. This rearrangement joins TRBV6-4 to TRBJ2-1; TRBD1 matches at 8 bases. After removal of 5 bases from V and 10 bases from J, the junction contained 10 bases not matched to a gene. The CDR3 is 14 residues long. CDR1 and CDR2 (germline): MRHNA, SNTAGT. The CDR3 DNA follows: TGTGCCAGCAGTCCGGGACAGGATTACCGGGAGCAGTTCTTC. This gives the protein CASSPGQDYREQFF.

The J gene is TRBJ1-2, the V gene TRBV6-6; D unclear. Looked up from germline, CDR1 is MNHNY and CDR2 is SVGAGI (reference sequence). The CDR3 runs to 16 residues. V was clipped by 2 bases and J by 0 bases, with 13 bases between them. The CDR3 DNA reads TGTGCCAGCAGTTACCCGGACGGGAGGTCTAACTATGGCTACACCTTC. Its translation: CASSYPDGRSNYGYTF.

The chain combines TRBV4-1 with TRBJ1-2; TRBD1 matches at 7 bases. The CDR3 spans 16 residues. The germline V gene encodes CDR1 MGHRA and CDR2 YSYEKL. Trimming took 4 bases from V and 7 from J; bases not matched to a gene: 15. The CDR3 reads CASSRALGTARGGYTF. CDR3 nucleotide sequence: TGCGCCAGCAGCCGTGCACTCGGGACAGCGAGAGGTGGCTACACCTTC.

In this sample, this clonotype is medium-sized. This chain joins TRBV6-5 and TRBJ2-2; D may be TRBD2 (5 bases). V lost 0 bases and J 6 bases, leaving 8 bases between the germline ends. Germline lookup yields CDR1 MNHEY and CDR2 SVGAGI. This CDR3 has 14 amino acids. CDR3 loop: CASSYSRVAGELFF. The CDR3 coding sequence is TGTGCCAGCAGTTACTCGAGGGTAGCCGGGGAGCTGTTTTTT.

Comments on this clonotype: Because it lacks the conserved phenylalanine or tryptophan at the end, this CDR3 is likely a read error. The rearrangement links TRBV4-3 to TRBJ2-1, with a possible D match to TRBD2 (6 bases). Germline V gene sequence: CDR1 LGHNA, CDR2 YSLEER. This CDR3 contains 16 residues. Trimming removed 1 base from V and 7 bases from J, with 17 bases in between. The CDR3 DNA reads TGCGCCAGCAGCCAAGTCAATGCGGGAAACCGGAATGAGCAGTTCTCC. As protein: CASSQVNAGNRNEQFS.

The table lists this clonotype with many counts. This chain uses TRBV28 with TRBJ2-1; 11 bases fit TRBD2. Trimming took 5 bases from V and 8 from J; bases not matched to a gene: 8. This CDR3 is 15 amino acids long. CDR1 and CDR2 (germline): MDHEN, SYDVKM. CDR3 DNA: TGTGCCAGCAGTCCCACTAGCGGGAGTAGCGATGAGCAGTTCTTC. It yields the protein CASSPTSGSSDEQFF.

Turning to this clonotype: Mismatch with germline at one junction end may stem from a read error. The rearrangement links TRBV19 to TRBJ2-3; a weak D match, TRBD2 (5 bases). CDR1 is LNHDA and CDR2 is SQIVND in the germline V gene (reference sequence). CDR3 length: 13 residues. CDR3 amino acids: CVSSSQTRDTQCF. The CDR3, as DNA: TGTGTCAGTAGTTCACAGACTCGGGATACGCAGTGTTTT.

The genes are TRBV20-1 and TRBJ2-1; no clear D gene. V shed 0 bases and J shed 0 bases, with 9 bases lying between them. This CDR3 has 15 amino acids. Germline V gene sequence: CDR1 DFQATT, CDR2 SNEGSKA (reference sequence). CDR3 sequence (DNA): TGCAGTGCTAGAGAGCAGCGCCTCTCCTACAATGAGCAGTTCTTC. Translated, it gives CSAREQRLSYNEQFF.

The V call is TRBV5-1, the J call TRBJ2-7, with 10 positions matching TRBD2. The V gene end was trimmed by 4 bases and the J gene end by 1 base; junction bases not matched to a gene: 14. The CDR3 totals 18 residues. Germline V gives CDR1 SGHRS, CDR2 YFSETQ. The CDR3 region has the DNA TGCGCCAGCAGCCTCTGGACTAGCGGCTCGGGAGTTTCCTACGAGCAGTACTTC. Residues: CASSLWTSGSGVSYEQYF. The full variable domain, its missing parts supplied by reference TRBV5-1 and TRBJ2-7, is KAGVTQTPRYLIKTRGQQVTLSCSPISGHRSVSWYQQTPGQGLQFLFEYFSETQRNKGNFPGRFSGRQFSNSRSEMNVSTLELGDSALYLCASSLWTSGSGVSYEQYFGPGTRLTVT.

This sequence joins TRBV5-1 and TRBJ2-7; 7 nucleotides line up with TRBD1. V trimming: 4 bases; J trimming: 9 bases; junction bases outside the gene matches: 7. Germline V gene sequence: CDR1 SGHRS, CDR2 YFSETQ. This CDR3 contains 12 residues. CDR3 protein: CASSPVRDRQYF. In DNA, the CDR3 is TGCGCCAGCAGCCCGGTCCGGGACAGGCAGTACTTC. Full variable domain (missing parts from reference TRBV5-1 and TRBJ2-7): KAGVTQTPRYLIKTRGQQVTLSCSPISGHRSVSWYQQTPGQGLQFLFEYFSETQRNKGNFPGRFSGRQFSNSRSEMNVSTLELGDSALYLCASSPVRDRQYFGPGTRLTVT.

This rearrangement joins TRBV5-1 to TRBJ2-4; a weak D match, TRBD2 (5 bases). This CDR3 has 14 residues. V was cut by 4 bases and J by 8 bases, with 16 bases left in between. Germline V gene data show CDR1 as SGHRS and CDR2 as YFSETQ. CDR3 amino acids: CASSPGSSTYIQYF. CDR3 nucleotides: TGCGCCAGCAGCCCGGGGTCCTCAACCTACATTCAGTACTTC.

V gene TRBV11-2 combines with J gene TRBJ2-1; the match to TRBD1 covers 8 bases. The CDR3 loop spans 17 amino acids. V lost 4 bases and J lost 6; bases outside the gene matches: 14. The germline V gene encodes CDR1 SGHAT and CDR2 FQNNGV. In nucleotides, the CDR3 is TGTGCCAGCAGCTCCTCCGGGACAGGTATACGGCTCAATGAGCAGTTCTTC. Translated, it gives CASSSSGTGIRLNEQFF. The variable domain in full, with the rest retrieved from reference TRBV11-2 and TRBJ2-1, is EAGVAQSPRYKIIEKRQSVAFWCNPISGHATLYWYQQILGQGPKLLIQFQNNGVVDDSQLPKDRFSAERLKGVDSTLKIQPAKLEDSAVYLCASSSSGTGIRLNEQFFGPGTRLTVL.

About this clonotype itself: The germline gene is not matched at one end of the junction; a read error may be the cause. This chain links TRBV3-1 with TRBJ2-1, with 13 positions matching TRBD2. The CDR3 extends over 19 amino acids. Germline V gene sequence: CDR1 LGHDT, CDR2 YNNKEL (reference sequence). The CDR3 DNA follows: TGCGCCAGCAGCCAGGGACTAGCGGGACCCGAGGCCCTTCTCAGTGAGCAGTTCTTC. Amino acid sequence: CASSQGLAGPEALLSEQFF.

The chain combines TRBV20-1 with TRBJ2-4; maybe TRBD1 (6 bases). V gave up 5 bases and J gave up 7 bases, with 21 bases separating them. Germline CDR1 and CDR2: DFQATT and SNEGSKA (reference sequence). This CDR3 has 15 residues. CDR3 DNA sequence: TGCAGTGCTCGTCTAGTCCCAGGGGATGTCAACATTCAGTACTTC. This codes for CSARLVPGDVNIQYF.

Regarding this clonotype: It may be a read error: a sequence one base away is much more abundant. The CDR3 sequence is CASGAENTGEPFF. The CDR3 DNA follows: TGTGCCAGCGGGGCAGAGAACACCGGGGAGCCGTTTTTT. The chain couples TRBV6-6 to TRBJ2-2; the D call may be TRBD1 or TRBD2 (5 bases each). CDR1 and CDR2 (germline): MNHNY, SVGAGI (reference sequence). This CDR3 spans 13 amino acids.

The rearrangement links TRBV7-2 to TRBJ2-7; D is unclear. The V gene lost 5 bases and the J gene lost 3 bases, with 11 bases spanning the gap. Germline assignment: CDR1 SGHTA and CDR2 FQGNSA. The length of the CDR3 is 13 residues. CDR3 sequence (DNA): TGTGCCAGCAGCCGCGAAAAAAACTACGAGCAGTACTTC. Residues: CASSREKNYEQYF.

The chain has TRBV6-1 and TRBJ2-7; 11 bases fit TRBD1. Germline V gene lookup returns CDR1 MNHNS and CDR2 SASEGT. CDR3 length equals 14 residues. Trimming cost V 11 bases and J 3 bases; bases outside gene matches: 9. DNA of the CDR3: TGTGCCGGCTCAAGGGGACAGGGGGGCTACGAGCAGTACTTC. Protein product: CAGSRGQGGYEQYF.

The chain is built from TRBV4-1 and TRBJ1-2; D not resolved. CDR1 MGHRA and CDR2 YSYEKL come from the germline V gene. V was pared by 2 bases and J by 6 bases, with 16 bases between. This CDR3 is built from 15 residues. CDR3 loop: CASSQSGGGNHGYTF. The CDR3 DNA reads as TGCGCCAGCAGCCAAAGCGGTGGAGGGAATCATGGCTACACCTTC.